The 30 T cell receptor beta chains reported below all come from one sample, sequenced in a study of TIL therapy for anti-PD-1-resistant metastatic lung cancer. The sample's time point: pre-treatment sample, taken before nivolumab and TIL therapy. The tumor samples were excised metastases, mostly pleural nodules or supraclavicular lymph nodes. The libraries were made with immunoSEQ v3. The repertoire was sequenced with immunoSEQ multiplex PCR; TCRdb's copy has only in-frame clones and lacks some. Of more than 90,000 clones listed, 65% are singletons. This material consisted of tumor tissue, taken at baseline. Receptors were obtained from a person aged 25 to 80 with non-small cell lung cancer.

J is TRBJ2-1 and V is TRBV6-2 or TRBV6-3, with 11 positions matching TRBD1. The germline V gene encodes CDR1 MNHEY and CDR2 SVGEGT. The CDR3 has 16 residues. V lost 0 bases and J lost 7; bases outside the gene matches: 5. This chain's CDR3 is CASSYSGQGDSNEQFF. The CDR3 DNA reads TGTGCCAGCAGTTACTCGGGACAGGGGGACTCGAATGAGCAGTTCTTC.

The chain has TRBV28 and TRBJ1-3, with D unresolved. This CDR3 has 15 amino acids. V was shortened by 4 bases and J by 4 bases, with 14 bases between the two germline ends. Germline V gene sequence: CDR1 MDHEN, CDR2 SYDVKM. DNA for the CDR3: TGTGCCAGCAGTTCGGGCCTTCCCCCCGGAAACACCATATATTTT. Encoded protein: CASSSGLPPGNTIYF. Full variable domain (rest looked up from reference TRBV28 and TRBJ1-3): DVKVTQSSRYLVKRTGEKVFLECVQDMDHENMFWYRQDPGLGLRLIYFSYDVKMKEKGDIPEGYSVSREKKERFSLILESASTNQTSMYLCASSSGLPPGNTIYFGEGSWLTVV.

The V gene is TRBV25-1, the J gene TRBJ2-1, with TRBD1 matching over 9 bases. The CDR3 runs to 13 residues. Germline values: CDR1 MGHDK, CDR2 SYGVNS. The V segment lost 5 bases and the J segment 9 bases; nucleotides outside the gene matches: 5. CDR3 amino acids: CASSYRGQGEQFF. In DNA, the CDR3 is TGTGCCAGCAGTTACAGGGGGCAGGGTGAGCAGTTCTTC.

The table lists this clone with a few counts. The chain links TRBV5-6 to TRBJ1-1; 7 bases match TRBD1. This CDR3 is built from 14 residues. CDR1 and CDR2 (germline): SGHDT, YYEEEE. The V gene end was trimmed by 1 base and the J gene end by 4 bases; junction bases not matched to a gene: 4. CDR3 protein: CASSLRGRSTEAFF. CDR3 bases: TGTGCCAGCAGCTTGAGGGGGCGAAGCACTGAAGCTTTCTTT. The entire variable domain, with the rest obtained from reference TRBV5-6 and TRBJ1-1, is as follows: DAGVTQSPTHLIKTRGQQVTLRCSPKSGHDTVSWYQQALGQGPQFIFQYYEEEERQRGNFPDRFSGHQFPNYSSELNVNALLLGDSALYLCASSLRGRSTEAFFGQGTRLTVV.

V gene TRBV27 combines with J gene TRBJ2-7; 10 nucleotides agree with TRBD1. V was clipped by 6 bases and J by 3 bases; unmatched bases: 5. Germline loops: CDR1 MNHEY, CDR2 SMNVEV (reference sequence). The CDR3 spans 14 residues. This chain's CDR3 is CASSGQGGFYEQYF. For the CDR3, the DNA is TGTGCCAGCAGCGGACAGGGGGGTTTCTACGAGCAGTACTTC.

Only one count was recorded for this clone. V and J are TRBV2 and TRBJ2-7; D unclear. The CDR3 runs 12 residues. Trimming took off 2 bases at V and 3 bases at J, with 5 bases between the two ends. The V gene's germline CDR1 is SNHLY and CDR2 FYNNEI. CDR3 bases: TGTGCCAGCAGTGAATCTATCTACGAGCAGTACTTC. Amino acid sequence: CASSESIYEQYF.

This chain joins TRBV19 and TRBJ2-5; unclear D gene. V was pared by 7 bases and J by 0 bases, with 12 bases between. Germline CDR1 and CDR2: LNHDA and SQIVND (reference sequence). CDR3 length: 14 residues. The CDR3 region has the DNA TGTGCCAGTAAGCAGGCGCGAAACCAAGAGACCCAGTACTTC. This sequence encodes CASKQARNQETQYF.

The rearrangement links TRBV9 to TRBJ2-7; the match to TRBD2 covers 7 bases. Germline V lookup: CDR1 SGDLS, CDR2 YYNGEE. Trimming at V came to 0 bases and at J to 4 bases, leaving 4 bases not matched to a gene. CDR3 length equals 14 residues. CDR3 loop: CASSVGGGWYEQYF. The CDR3 bases are TGTGCCAGCAGCGTAGGGGGAGGGTGGTACGAGCAGTACTTC.

As to this clone: An end of the junction differs from the germline gene, which may be a read error. The CDR3 loop reads CASSQPTSGQTF. In nucleotides, the CDR3 is TGCGCCAGCAGCCAACCTACTAGCGGGCAAACATTT. The rearrangement uses TRBV5-1 and TRBJ2-3, with 9 bases fitting TRBD2. Germline V gene sequence: CDR1 SGHRS, CDR2 YFSETQ. The CDR3 has 12 residues.

This clone was observed a few times. The chain carries TRBV7-2 and TRBJ2-1; weak D call: TRBD2 (6 bases). Germline-derived CDR1 and CDR2 are SGHTA and FQGNSA. Trimming cost V 1 base and J 4 bases, with 8 bases left between them. There are 14 residues in the CDR3. CDR3 bases: TGTGCCAGCAGCTTAGGGGCGGGGTACAATGAGCAGTTCTTC. This codes for CASSLGAGYNEQFF.

The chain joins TRBV28 to TRBJ2-5, with a possible D match to TRBD2 (5 bases). The CDR3 runs 15 residues. Trimming took off 7 bases at V and 6 bases at J, with 21 bases between the two ends. CDR1 MDHEN and CDR2 SYDVKM come from the germline V gene. DNA of the CDR3: TGTGCCAGCAAGCTAGCAAATGGGTATTTGAAGACCCAGTACTTC. It is translated as CASKLANGYLKTQYF.

The chain joins TRBV10-3 to TRBJ1-5, with a possible D match to TRBD1 (5 bases). The CDR3 extends over 14 amino acids. Germline-derived CDR1 and CDR2 are ENHRY and SYGVKD. Trimming left V 2 bases short and J 1 base short, with 6 bases between. CDR3 coding DNA: TGTGCCATCAGTGAGAAGGGGAGCAATCAGCCCCAGCATTTT. This encodes CAISEKGSNQPQHF.

The rearrangement uses TRBV19 and TRBJ1-2, with 8 bases matching TRBD1. There are 14 residues in the CDR3. Germline trimming cut 9 bases from V and 8 bases from J; bases unmatched to any gene: 14. CDR1 is LNHDA and CDR2 is SQIVND in the germline V gene (reference sequence). The CDR3 region is CASVAQQGAFGYTF. The DNA of the CDR3 is TGTGCCAGCGTCGCTCAGCAGGGGGCATTCGGCTACACCTTC.

This chain links TRBV7-3 with TRBJ1-1; TRBD1 aligns across 8 bases. V dropped 4 bases and J dropped 0; count of bases not matched to a gene: 4. Germline assignment: CDR1 SGHTA and CDR2 FQGTGA. The CDR3 has 15 residues. The CDR3 reads CASSSSGGMNTEAFF. Written as DNA, the CDR3 is TGTGCCAGCAGCTCCTCAGGGGGCATGAACACTGAAGCTTTCTTT. The variable domain in full, completed from reference TRBV7-3 and TRBJ1-1, reads GAGVSQTPSNKVTEKGKYVELRCDPISGHTALYWYRQSLGQGPEFLIYFQGTGAADDSGLPNDRFFAVRPEGSVSTLKIQRTERGDSAVYLCASSSSGGMNTEAFFGQGTRLTVV.

The chain joins TRBV9 to TRBJ2-2, with 9 bases aligning to TRBD2. The germline CDR1 and CDR2 sequences are SGDLS and YYNGEE. J was trimmed by 1 base and V by 4 bases; bases with no gene match: 2. This CDR3 contains 15 residues. The chain's CDR3 is CASSLSGGNTGELFF. For the CDR3, the DNA is TGTGCCAGCAGCCTTAGCGGGGGGAACACCGGGGAGCTGTTTTTT.

This chain connects TRBV4-1 to TRBJ2-5; possibly TRBD2 for D (5 bases). Germline V CDR1 and CDR2: MGHRA, YSYEKL. This CDR3 is built from 14 residues. The V end was cut by 0 bases, the J end by 4 bases, with 9 bases between. The CDR3 coding sequence is TGCGCCAGCAGCCAAGATGCGGGCGGAGAGACCCAGTACTTC. Translation: CASSQDAGGETQYF.

The V gene is TRBV10-3, the J gene TRBJ2-6; D is undetermined. The CDR3 extends over 15 amino acids. Germline lookup yields CDR1 ENHRY and CDR2 SYGVKD. Trimming pared 0 bases from V and 2 bases from J, leaving 5 bases between. In DNA form, the CDR3 reads TGTGCCATCAGTGAGTCCAGGCCTGGGGCCAACGTCCTGACTTTC. As protein: CAISESRPGANVLTF.

This clone was detected only a few times. The genes are TRBV14 and TRBJ2-7; TRBD1 aligns across 11 bases. This CDR3 has 17 residues. The germline CDR1 and CDR2 sequences are SGHDN and FVKESK. The junction had 5 bases not matched to a gene; V was cut back by 0 bases and J by 1 base. The CDR3 loop is CASSQDLGQGASYEQYF. CDR3 DNA sequence: TGTGCCAGCAGCCAAGACCTCGGACAGGGGGCATCCTACGAGCAGTACTTC.

This chain joins TRBV19 and TRBJ2-7; TRBD2 might be the D (5 bases). V dropped 7 bases and J dropped 6 bases, with 16 bases sitting between them. The CDR3 length is 13 residues. Per germline, CDR1 LNHDA and CDR2 SQIVND (reference sequence). CDR3 sequence reads: CASTEAGTREQYF. Written as DNA, the CDR3 is TGTGCCAGTACCGAGGCGGGCACACGCGAGCAGTACTTC.

There are a few counts of this clone. The chain employs TRBV7-2 and TRBJ2-1, with D perhaps TRBD2 (5 bases). Germline V gene data show CDR1 as SGHTA and CDR2 as FQGNSA. The CDR3 is made up of 12 amino acids. Trimming removed 5 bases at V and 9 bases at J, with 11 bases between. CDR3 sequence reads: CASSPRGLEQFF. CDR3 bases: TGTGCCAGCAGCCCTCGGGGTCTTGAGCAGTTCTTC. Complete variable domain (other parts from reference TRBV7-2 and TRBJ2-1): GAGVSQSPSNKVTEKGKDVELRCDPISGHTALYWYRQSLGQGLEFLIYFQGNSAPDKSGLPSDRFSAERTGGSVSTLTIQRTQQEDSAVYLCASSPRGLEQFFGPGTRLTVL.

The chain recombines TRBV5-1 with TRBJ2-3, with 7 bases that match TRBD1. CDR1 is SGHRS, CDR2 YFSETQ, per germline. Trimming at V came to 4 bases and at J to 4 bases, leaving 6 bases not matched to a gene. The CDR3 loop spans 14 amino acids. The CDR3 here is CASSNRQGSDTQYF. CDR3 nucleotides: TGCGCCAGCAGCAACAGACAGGGCTCAGATACGCAGTATTTT.

The V call is TRBV20-1, the J call TRBJ2-3, with unresolved D. CDR1 DFQATT and CDR2 SNEGSKA come from the germline V gene (reference sequence). V was clipped by 1 base and J by 6 bases, with 2 bases between them. The CDR3 has 10 amino acids. CDR3 DNA sequence: TGCAGTGCTAGAGGGGATACGCAGTATTTT. Its translation is CSARGDTQYF.

CDR3 loop: CASSQAERSYTF. DNA for the CDR3: TGTGCCAGCAGCCAAGCCGAGAGAAGCTACACCTTC. The rearrangement uses TRBV3-1 (or the pseudogene TRBV3-2) and TRBJ1-2; D unclear. The V end lost 1 base, the J end lost 9 bases, and 9 bases lay between the germline ends. Looked up from germline, CDR1 is LGHDT and CDR2 is YNNKEL (reference sequence). This CDR3 contains 12 residues.

The V gene is TRBV5-1, the J gene TRBJ2-5; TRBD1 matches 7 bases. The germline V gene encodes CDR1 SGHRS and CDR2 YFSETQ. Trimming took 3 bases from V and 5 from J; bases not matched to a gene: 7. This CDR3 contains 14 residues. As DNA, the CDR3 is TGCGCCAGCAGCTATCAGGGGGATCGGGAGACCCAGTACTTC. Encoded protein: CASSYQGDRETQYF.

This CDR3 is CASSFSRQANTGELFF. CDR3 coding DNA: TGTGCCAGCAGCTTTTCGCGACAGGCGAACACCGGGGAGCTGTTTTTT. The chain combines TRBV7-3 with TRBJ2-2, with TRBD1 as a possible D gene (6 bases). V lost 3 bases and J lost 0, with 11 bases in between. The CDR3 consists of 16 residues. From germline, CDR1 is SGHTA and CDR2 FQGTGA.

The rearrangement links TRBV9 to TRBJ1-6, with TRBD1 identical over 10 bases. The ends lost 4 bases at V and 6 bases at J; junction bases unmatched: 4. Germline V CDR1 and CDR2: SGDLS, YYNGEE. The CDR3 totals 15 residues. The CDR3 DNA reads as TGTGCCAGCAGCCAACGGGACAGGGGTAATTCACCCCTCCACTTT. The encoded protein is CASSQRDRGNSPLHF.

V usage is TRBV7-8 and J usage is TRBJ2-7; weak D call: TRBD2 (6 bases). V was pared by 1 base and J by 0 bases, with 13 bases between. Germline CDR1 reads SGHVS; CDR2 reads FQNEAQ. CDR3 length equals 16 residues. The CDR3 here is CASSLGGAGSSYEQYF. The CDR3 nucleotides read TGTGCCAGCAGCTTAGGCGGGGCGGGTAGCTCCTACGAGCAGTACTTC.

The chain's CDR3 is CSVEGTGAQTQYF. CDR3 coding DNA: TGCAGCGTTGAGGGGACAGGCGCTCAAACGCAGTATTTT. V is TRBV29-1 and J is TRBJ2-3; 8 nucleotides agree with TRBD1. Germline values: CDR1 SQVTM, CDR2 ANQGSEA. J was trimmed by 9 bases and V by 3 bases; bases with no gene match: 8. This CDR3 is 13 amino acids long.

This clone was recorded only once. The rearrangement links TRBV9 to TRBJ2-5; D uncertain. The V gene lost 1 base and the J gene lost 4 bases, with 8 bases spanning the gap. The CDR3 runs 13 residues. The germline CDR1 and CDR2 sequences are SGDLS and YYNGEE. The CDR3 reads CASSVKMGETQYF. CDR3 nucleotides: TGTGCCAGCAGCGTAAAGATGGGAGAGACCCAGTACTTC. The full variable domain, in which reference TRBV9 and TRBJ2-5 provide the parts outside the CDR3, is DSGVTQTPKHLITATGQRVTLRCSPRSGDLSVYWYQQSLDQGLQFLIQYYNGEERAKGNILERFSAQQFPDLHSELNLSSLELGDSALYFCASSVKMGETQYFGPGTRLLVL.

This clone turned up a few times. The chain employs TRBV7-9 and TRBJ1-1; D not certain. Deletions cut 1 base from V and 2 bases from J, with 5 bases between. CDR1 is SEHNR, CDR2 FQNEAQ, per germline (reference sequence). This CDR3 has 13 amino acids. The CDR3 is CASSLGQNTEAFF. CDR3 bases: TGTGCCAGCAGCTTAGGACAAAACACTGAAGCTTTCTTT.